One sample yielded the 3 T cell receptor beta chains listed below, sequenced in a study of a mutant IDH1 vaccine in newly diagnosed glioma. What these receptors recognize is not known. Sequencing used immunoSEQ multiplex PCR; TCRdb keeps in-frame clones, though not all of them. The table lists approximately 82,000 clones, 85% of them singletons, with around 0.77% in the top ten. Regarding time point: week 23, last vaccination. Doses of 300 ug of mutant IDH1 20-mer peptide were given with topical imiquimod. This specimen was PBMCs, taken from a glioma patient whose treatment included an IDH1 peptide vaccine. Receptors originate from a woman aged 50 to 60 with glioma.

The rearrangement links TRBV11-2 to TRBJ2-1, with a possible D match to TRBD2 (5 bases). Germline V CDR1 and CDR2: SGHAT, FQNNGV. The V end was cut by 4 bases, the J end by 10 bases, with 11 bases between. CDR3 size: 12 residues. The DNA of the CDR3 is TGTGCCAGCAGCTCGGGGATGGTCGAGCAGTTCTTC. It is translated as CASSSGMVEQFF. The whole variable domain, remainder taken from reference TRBV11-2 and TRBJ2-1, is EAGVAQSPRYKIIEKRQSVAFWCNPISGHATLYWYQQILGQGPKLLIQFQNNGVVDDSQLPKDRFSAERLKGVDSTLKIQPAKLEDSAVYLCASSSGMVEQFFGPGTRLTVL.

This clone occurred once. The J gene is TRBJ1-2, the V gene TRBV9; D is uncertain. The CDR3 totals 14 residues. The germline CDR1 and CDR2 sequences are SGDLS and YYNGEE. With 4 bases removed from V and 1 base from J, the gap between germline ends came to 11 bases. The CDR3, as DNA: TGTGCCAGCAGCCCGAGCCACAGTAACTATGGCTACACCTTC. This codes for CASSPSHSNYGYTF.

The V and J genes are TRBV28 and TRBJ2-1; TRBD1 is a possible D gene (6 bases). Trimming cost V 3 bases and J 6 bases, with 15 bases left between them. The CDR3 spans 15 residues. Germline V gene data show CDR1 as MDHEN and CDR2 as SYDVKM. The CDR3 sequence is CASSFRTVVRNEQFF. CDR3 sequence (DNA): TGTGCCAGCAGTTTTAGGACAGTGGTCCGCAATGAGCAGTTCTTC.